This TCR beta chain came from a study of blood T cell repertoires in COVID-19. Background on the study: Material from acute and convalescent COVID-19 was sourced from the United States, Italy and Spain. The analysed material was cDNA or gDNA that came from T cells, B-cell-depleted T cells, or PBMCs.

How the authors handled the data: Estimates of nucleated cell counts were drawn from the amplification of reference gene primers. The repertoire was sequenced with immunoSEQ multiplex PCR; TCRdb's copy has only in-frame clones and lacks some. V, J and clone size reflect that table, while D and trimming were determined from the DNA. The repertoire holds some 190,000 clones, 84% seen once, with 7.8% in the top ten. Losses at the gene ends were 2 bases for V and 7 bases for J; bases not matched to a gene: 7. The germline gives CDR1 MGHRA, CDR2 YSYEKL. The CDR3 is 15 amino acids. The chain joins TRBV4-1 to TRBJ1-5; TRBD1 aligns across 8 bases. The sample comprised peripheral blood. This receptor was taken from a woman aged 80 or older with COVID-19, enrolled during active disease. The CDR3 reads CASSQPGQGRQPQHF. As DNA, the CDR3 is TGCGCCAGCAGCCAACCAGGACAGGGTAGACAGCCCCAGCATTTT.